Presented here are 6 T cell receptor beta chains from one specimen sequenced in a study of T cell responses to AZD1222 COVID-19 vaccine. Repertoires were generated with immunoSEQ multiplex PCR, while TCRdb's copy carries only in-frame clones and drops some. The table lists around 120,000 clones, approximately 92% of them singletons. Sequenced material: peripheral blood, taken 28 days after the second AZD1222 dose. These receptors were taken from an adult who received the AZD1222 COVID-19 vaccine.

V is TRBV6-2 or TRBV6-3 and J is TRBJ2-5; D is unclear. The CDR3 has 14 amino acids. V lost 5 bases to trimming and J lost 4 bases, with 14 bases between them. Germline CDR1 reads MNHEY; CDR2 reads SVGEGT. Here the CDR3 DNA reads TGTGCCAGCAGTCAACGGACCCCTATAGAGACCCAGTACTTC. This sequence encodes CASSQRTPIETQYF.

V usage is TRBV15 and J usage is TRBJ1-5; D not certain. Trimming took 1 base from V and 2 from J, leaving 12 bases between them. CDR3 length: 16 amino acids. Germline values: CDR1 LNHNV, CDR2 YYDKDF (reference sequence). CDR3 DNA: TGTGCCACCAGCAGAGCCCGAGATAGGGGCAATCAGCCCCAGCATTTT. Translating it yields CATSRARDRGNQPQHF. Variable domain in full (rest from reference TRBV15 and TRBJ1-5): DAMVIQNPRYQVTQFGKPVTLSCSQTLNHNVMYWYQQKSSQAPKLLFHYYDKDFNNEADTPDNFQSRRPNTSFCFLDIRSPGLGDTAMYLCATSRARDRGNQPQHFGDGTRLSIL.

V usage is TRBV29-1 and J usage is TRBJ1-1; D gene ambiguous. The CDR3 spans 12 residues. In germline, CDR1 is SQVTM, CDR2 ANQGSEA. Here the CDR3 DNA reads TGCATCTCCGGGCAGATGAACACTGAAGCTTTCTTT. Residues: CISGQMNTEAFF. The complete variable domain, with remaining parts taken from reference TRBV29-1 and TRBJ1-1, reads SAVISQKPSRDICQRGTSLTIQCQVDSQVTMMFWYRQQPGQSLTLIATANQGSEATYESGFVIDKFPISRPNLTFSTLTVSNMSPEDSSIYLCISGQMNTEAFFGQGTRLTVV.

As DNA, the CDR3 is TGTGCCAGCAGCCTGGGACTAGGAAGCGGGGAGCTGTTTTTT. This encodes CASSLGLGSGELFF. This sequence joins TRBV3-1 (or the pseudogene TRBV3-2) and TRBJ2-2; 8 bases are shared with TRBD2. V was pared by 4 bases and J by 7 bases, with 5 bases of the junction left unmatched. The CDR3 runs 14 residues. Germline-derived CDR1 and CDR2 are LGHDT and YNNKEL (reference sequence).

This clone was detected only once. The chain recombines TRBV6-5 with TRBJ2-3; D assignment may be TRBD1 or TRBD2 (6 bases each). The germline V gene encodes CDR1 MNHEY and CDR2 SVGAGI. V dropped 7 bases and J dropped 4 bases, with 18 bases sitting between them. The CDR3 has 15 amino acids. The CDR3 here is CASKSDRRGPDTQYF. The DNA for the CDR3 is TGTGCCAGCAAGTCTGACAGGAGGGGCCCAGATACGCAGTATTTT.

CDR3 in DNA: TGTGCCAGCAGCTTTAGGGGGGCCGGGGAGACCCAGTACTTC. Translation: CASSFRGAGETQYF. This chain joins TRBV11-2 and TRBJ2-5; D may match TRBD1 or TRBD2 (6 bases each). The germline gives CDR1 SGHAT, CDR2 FQNNGV. Trimming took 3 bases from V and 5 from J, leaving 13 bases between them. The CDR3 runs 14 residues.